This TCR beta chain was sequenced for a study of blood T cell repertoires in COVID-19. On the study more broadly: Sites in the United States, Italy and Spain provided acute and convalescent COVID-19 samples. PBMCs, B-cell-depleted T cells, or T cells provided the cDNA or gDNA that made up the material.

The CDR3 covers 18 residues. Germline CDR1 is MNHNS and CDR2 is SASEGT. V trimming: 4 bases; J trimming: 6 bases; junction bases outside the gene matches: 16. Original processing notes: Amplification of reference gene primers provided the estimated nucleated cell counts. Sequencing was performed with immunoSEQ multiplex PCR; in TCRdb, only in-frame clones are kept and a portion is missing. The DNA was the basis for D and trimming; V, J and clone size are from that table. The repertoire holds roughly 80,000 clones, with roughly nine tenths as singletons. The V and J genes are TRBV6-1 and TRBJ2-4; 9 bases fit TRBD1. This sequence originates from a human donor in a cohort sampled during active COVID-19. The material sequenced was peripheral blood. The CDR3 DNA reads TGTGCCAGCAGTGTAGCGTCCCTGTCCGGGACAGGGTCAAACATTCAGTACTTC. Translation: CASSVASLSGTGSNIQYF.